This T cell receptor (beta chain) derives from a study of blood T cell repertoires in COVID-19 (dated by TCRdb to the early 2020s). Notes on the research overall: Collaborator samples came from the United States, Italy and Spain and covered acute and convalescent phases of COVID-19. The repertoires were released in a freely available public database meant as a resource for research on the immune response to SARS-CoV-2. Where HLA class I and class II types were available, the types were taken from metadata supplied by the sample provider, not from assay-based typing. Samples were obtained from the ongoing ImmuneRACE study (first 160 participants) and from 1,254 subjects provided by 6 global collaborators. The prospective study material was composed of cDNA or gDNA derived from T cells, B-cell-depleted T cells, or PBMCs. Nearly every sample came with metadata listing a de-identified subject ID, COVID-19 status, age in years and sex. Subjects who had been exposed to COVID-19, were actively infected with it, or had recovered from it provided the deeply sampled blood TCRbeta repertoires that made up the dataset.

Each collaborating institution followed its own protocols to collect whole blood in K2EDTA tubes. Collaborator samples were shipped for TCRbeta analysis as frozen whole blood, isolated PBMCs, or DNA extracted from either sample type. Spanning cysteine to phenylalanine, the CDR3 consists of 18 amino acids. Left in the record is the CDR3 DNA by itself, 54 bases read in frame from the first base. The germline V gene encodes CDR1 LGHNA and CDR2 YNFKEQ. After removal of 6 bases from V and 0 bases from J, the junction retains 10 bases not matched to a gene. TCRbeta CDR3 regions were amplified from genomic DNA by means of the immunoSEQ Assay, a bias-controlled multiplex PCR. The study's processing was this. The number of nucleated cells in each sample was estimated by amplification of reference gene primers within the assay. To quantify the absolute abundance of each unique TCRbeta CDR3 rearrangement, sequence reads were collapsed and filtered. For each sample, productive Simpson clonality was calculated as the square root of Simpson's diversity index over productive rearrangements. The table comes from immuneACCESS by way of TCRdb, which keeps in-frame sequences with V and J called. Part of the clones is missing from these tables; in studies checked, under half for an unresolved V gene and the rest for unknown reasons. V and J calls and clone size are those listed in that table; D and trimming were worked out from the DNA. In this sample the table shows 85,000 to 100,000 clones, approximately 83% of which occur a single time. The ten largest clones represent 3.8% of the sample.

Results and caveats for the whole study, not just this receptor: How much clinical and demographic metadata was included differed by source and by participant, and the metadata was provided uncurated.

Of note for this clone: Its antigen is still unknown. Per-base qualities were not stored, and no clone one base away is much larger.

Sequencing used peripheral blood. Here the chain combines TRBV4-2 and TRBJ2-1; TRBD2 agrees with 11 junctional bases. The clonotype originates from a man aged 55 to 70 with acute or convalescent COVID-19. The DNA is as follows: TGTGCCAGCAGTCGGGGACTAGCGGATCTTAGCTCCTACAATGAGCAGTTCTTC. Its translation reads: CASSRGLADLSSYNEQFF.